These T cell receptor beta chains were read from a single sample in a study of cytomegalovirus exposure and HLA in healthy donors. TCRdb keeps only in-frame clones here, not all; method: immunoSEQ multiplex PCR. Its table lists around 52,000 clones. The sample consisted of PBMCs. Every receptor here comes from a woman aged 50 to 60 in good health and CMV-seropositive. The CDR3 runs from the conserved cysteine through the conserved F or W. D genes are given only for firm matches.

v_gene	d_gene	j_gene	CDR3aa	CDR3nt
TRBV5-1	.	TRBJ1-1	CASSLAGSRPGAFF	TGCGCCAGCAGCTTGGCAGGATCGCGCCCAGGAGCTTTCTTT
TRBV6-1	TRBD1	TRBJ1-3	CARKDRGVVNTIYF	TGTGCCAGGAAAGACAGGGGGGTTGTAAACACCATATATTTT
TRBV28	.	TRBJ1-1	CASRVGGVNTEAFF	TGTGCCAGCAGGGTCGGCGGGGTGAACACTGAAGCTTTCTTT
TRBV19	.	TRBJ1-2	CASNRQNSNYGYTF	TGTGCCAGTAACCGCCAAAACTCGAACTATGGCTACACCTTC
TRBV5-4	.	TRBJ2-2	CASSLDHRRTNTGELFF	TGTGCCAGCAGCTTGGACCACCGGAGGACGAACACCGGGGAGCTGTTTTTT
TRBV18	TRBD1	TRBJ1-2	CASSLPGQGDYGYTF	TGTGCCAGCTCACTCCCCGGACAGGGAGACTATGGCTACACCTTC
TRBV6-5	.	TRBJ1-1	CASSIQGMMATEAFF	TGTGCCAGCAGCATACAGGGAATGATGGCCACTGAAGCTTTCTTT
TRBV6-5	.	TRBJ1-4	CASRSTGSNEKLFF	TGTGCCAGTCGATCAACAGGGTCTAATGAAAAACTGTTTTTT
TRBV7-2	TRBD2	TRBJ2-5	CASSLAGGIETQYF	TGTGCCAGCAGCTTGGCGGGGGGGATCGAGACCCAGTACTTC
TRBV10-3	.	TRBJ2-1	CATRGTGAAYNEQFF	TGTGCCACCCGGGGGACCGGAGCAGCCTACAATGAGCAGTTCTTC
TRBV9	.	TRBJ1-6	CASSSGSTRPSLHF	TGTGCCAGCAGCTCAGGCAGTACCCGTCCGTCCCTCCACTTT
TRBV6-6	.	TRBJ1-6	CASSTGGRENSPLHF	TGTGCCAGCAGTACGGGAGGGAGGGAGAATTCACCCCTCCACTTT
TRBV4-3	.	TRBJ2-4	CASSQDGGIAKNIQYF	TGCGCCAGCAGCCAAGATGGAGGAATAGCCAAAAACATTCAGTACTTC
TRBV5-4	.	TRBJ2-4	CASSFSDRGVDIQYF	TGTGCCAGCAGCTTTTCGGATCGGGGTGTGGACATTCAGTACTTC
TRBV28	TRBD1	TRBJ2-5	CASSLWGQGKGETQYF	TGTGCCAGCAGTTTATGGGGACAGGGGAAGGGAGAGACCCAGTACTTC
TRBV7-7	.	TRBJ2-5	CASGTSNFETQYF	TGTGCCAGCGGTACTAGCAATTTCGAGACCCAGTACTTC
TRBV5-1	.	TRBJ1-6	CASSLRPDSGYNSPLHF	TGCGCCAGCAGCTTGCGGCCCGACAGTGGCTATAATTCACCCCTCCACTTT
TRBV10-3	.	TRBJ1-1	CAISESTGEAFF	TGTGCCATCAGTGAGTCGACAGGTGAAGCTTTCTTT
TRBV30	.	TRBJ2-7	CAWSGGPLESGPYEQYF	TGTGCCTGGAGTGGGGGCCCCCTGGAGTCAGGGCCCTACGAGCAGTACTTC
TRBV19	.	TRBJ2-7	CASSIGGQQYF	TGTGCCAGTAGTATCGGGGGACAGCAGTACTTC
TRBV5-6	.	TRBJ1-2	CASSFQRYYGYTF	TGTGCCAGCAGCTTTCAGCGATACTATGGCTACACCTTC
TRBV7-9	TRBD1	TRBJ1-4	CASSSDRGRGEKLFF	TGTGCCAGCAGCTCCGACAGGGGGCGAGGTGAAAAACTGTTTTTT
TRBV5-4	.	TRBJ2-7	CASSLAREKRSEQYF	TGTGCCAGCAGCTTGGCCCGGGAAAAGAGGTCGGAGCAGTACTTC
TRBV9	.	TRBJ2-5	CASSVDSQETQYF	TGTGCCAGCAGCGTAGACAGTCAAGAGACCCAGTACTTC
TRBV27	TRBD2	TRBJ2-1	CASSPRTSGRKYNEQFF	TGTGCCAGCAGTCCACGGACTAGCGGGAGGAAGTACAATGAGCAGTTCTTC
TRBV30	TRBD1	TRBJ2-5	CAWSRGQGGQETQYF	TGTGCCTGGAGTAGGGGACAGGGGGGACAAGAGACCCAGTACTTC
TRBV11-2	TRBD2	TRBJ2-7	CASSSLAGGGEQYF	TGTGCCAGCAGCTCACTAGCGGGAGGCGGCGAGCAGTACTTC
TRBV4-2	.	TRBJ1-6	CASSQGGARGYNSPLHF	TGTGCCAGCAGCCAAGGAGGGGCGCGGGGCTATAATTCACCCCTCCACTTT
TRBV4-1	.	TRBJ2-3	CASSPDSILHTDTQYF	TGCGCCAGCAGCCCGGACTCCATTTTACACACAGATACGCAGTATTTT
TRBV19	.	TRBJ2-4	CASSPTGWGISKNIQYF	TGTGCCAGTAGTCCAACAGGGTGGGGTATTAGCAAAAACATTCAGTACTTC
TRBV7-6	.	TRBJ1-4	CASSLRDWGEKLFF	TGTGCCAGCAGCTTGCGGGACTGGGGTGAAAAACTGTTTTTT
TRBV27	TRBD2	TRBJ2-2	CASSLWEGAYVGELFF	TGTGCCAGCAGTTTGTGGGAGGGAGCGTATGTCGGGGAGCTGTTTTTT
TRBV28	.	TRBJ1-5	CASSLFRQAVNSNQPQHF	TGTGCCAGCAGTTTATTTCGACAGGCGGTCAATAGCAATCAGCCCCAGCATTTT
TRBV10-1	.	TRBJ2-3	CASSESSSRRDTQYF	TGCGCCAGCAGTGAGTCGAGCTCAAGGAGGGATACGCAGTATTTT
TRBV11-2	.	TRBJ2-7	CASNPLTAPAYEQYF	TGTGCCAGCAACCCCCTGACAGCACCTGCCTACGAGCAGTACTTC
TRBV27	TRBD2	TRBJ2-3	CASSLSSGSRSGNTQYF	TGTGCCAGCAGTTTATCTAGCGGGAGTCGTTCCGGGAATACGCAGTATTTT
TRBV6-1	.	TRBJ2-7	CASSEARVEQYF	TGTGCCAGCAGTGAAGCCAGGGTCGAGCAGTACTTC
TRBV30	.	TRBJ1-5	CAWSGQVNQPQHF	TGTGCCTGGAGTGGACAGGTTAATCAGCCCCAGCATTTT
TRBV30	TRBD1	TRBJ1-5	CAWSRDRAIHPQHF	TGTGCCTGGAGTCGTGACAGGGCGATTCACCCCCAGCATTTT
TRBV19	.	TRBJ1-6	CASSTFVGARNSPLHF	TGTGCCAGTAGTACGTTCGTGGGGGCCCGTAATTCACCCCTCCACTTT
TRBV5-8	.	TRBJ1-1	CASRSRAEAFF	TGTGCCAGCAGATCCAGGGCTGAAGCTTTCTTT
TRBV5-4	TRBD1	TRBJ1-2	CASRHGQGVWYGYTF	TGTGCCAGCAGGCATGGACAGGGGGTTTGGTATGGCTACACCTTC
TRBV11-2	TRBD1	TRBJ1-2	CASSPGTGALGYTF	TGTGCCAGCAGCCCAGGGACAGGAGCTCTTGGCTACACCTTC
TRBV5-5	.	TRBJ1-5	CASSLQGPENNQPQHF	TGTGCCAGCAGCTTGCAGGGGCCGGAGAACAATCAGCCCCAGCATTTT
TRBV20-1	.	TRBJ2-1	CSARRENEQFF	TGCAGTGCTAGACGCGAAAATGAGCAGTTCTTC
TRBV2	.	TRBJ2-7	CASRVGIYSYEQYF	TGTGCCAGCAGGGTGGGCATCTACTCCTACGAGCAGTACTTC
TRBV18	.	TRBJ2-5	CASSPYRDSQETQYF	TGTGCCAGCTCACCATACCGGGATTCGCAAGAGACCCAGTACTTC
TRBV19	TRBD1	TRBJ1-2	CASSMRQGYGYTF	TGTGCCAGTAGTATGCGACAGGGTTATGGCTACACCTTC
TRBV6-1	.	TRBJ2-5	CAIRESGTQYF	TGTGCCATAAGGGAAAGCGGGACCCAGTACTTC
TRBV6-6	.	TRBJ2-6	CASRGDSSSGANVLTF	TGTGCCAGCAGAGGAGACAGTAGCTCTGGGGCCAACGTCCTGACTTTC
TRBV18	.	TRBJ2-4	CAGSPSWTENIQYF	TGTGCCGGCTCACCTTCGTGGACTGAGAACATTCAGTACTTC
TRBV7-6	.	TRBJ2-7	CASSLDQGAYEQYF	TGTGCCAGCAGCTTAGATCAGGGTGCCTACGAGCAGTACTTC
TRBV7-9	.	TRBJ1-5	CAAGQPQHF	TGTGCCGCGGGGCAGCCCCAGCATTTT
TRBV5-5	.	TRBJ1-1	CASSQWSFSDSRDTEAFF	TGTGCCAGCAGCCAGTGGAGTTTTTCAGACAGTCGGGACACTGAAGCTTTCTTT
TRBV20-1	.	TRBJ2-7	CSAIRGYEQYF	TGCAGTGCGATACGGGGCTACGAGCAGTACTTC
TRBV4-1	.	TRBJ2-7	CASSQPQASLFYEQYF	TGCGCCAGCAGCCAGCCCCAAGCGAGTCTTTTCTACGAGCAGTACTTC
TRBV28	TRBD2	TRBJ2-2	CAGLAGNTGELFF	TGTGCCGGCTTAGCGGGAAACACCGGGGAGCTGTTTTTT
TRBV18	.	TRBJ1-5	CASSPGGAGSNQPQHF	TGTGCCAGCTCACCAGGGGGGGCGGGAAGCAATCAGCCCCAGCATTTT
TRBV19	TRBD2	TRBJ2-3	CASSTGLAGTDTQYF	TGTGCCAGTAGTACTGGACTAGCGGGCACAGATACGCAGTATTTT
TRBV2	.	TRBJ2-6	CASSPVSGANVLTF	TGTGCCAGCAGTCCTGTCTCTGGGGCCAACGTCCTGACTTTC